This TCR beta chain originates from a study of shared clonotypes between healthy human individuals (dated by TCRdb to 2019 to 2021). The study in broad terms: A few men and two women, aged 18 to 49 years, made up the cohort. Different laboratories and diverse techniques were used to prepare libraries and sequence TCR repertoires, to increase sequencing depth and limit assay-specific biases. Each donor's leukapheresis produced roughly between about 0.9 and 9.5 billion PBMCs. For each donor, CD4 naive and CD4 memory were each run on three plates, CD8 naive on two plates, and CD8 memory on one plate. The study deeply sequenced blood TCR repertoires of about 5 healthy adults to estimate repertoire size and the extent of clonotype sharing between individuals.

Its CDR3 holds 13 amino acids, cysteine through phenylalanine. The retained sequence is limited to the CDR3, 39 bases, with the frame set at the first base. Trimming takes 6 bases from V and 5 bases from J, and the germline ends sit 13 bases apart. Looking up the germline V gene yields CDR1 SNHLY and CDR2 FYNNEI. This clone appeared a single time. Its target antigen remains unknown. No base qualities exist here, and no much larger clone lies one base off it. Using the deep immunoSEQ assay, TCR CDR3 regions were amplified from genomic DNA by multiplex PCR. Extracted genomic DNA from each cell subset was spread evenly across all wells of several immunoSEQ 96-well plates, with each plate serving as a replicate. For sorted subsets, 150 to 250 ng genomic DNA, equal to tens of thousands of T cell genomes, was loaded into each replicate PCR. The purified libraries were quantified using a Qubit 3.0 fluorometer, sized with a Bioanalyzer 2100, and then quantified again using the KAPA Library Quantification kit. A separate single-read 150-cycle Illumina NextSeq 550 flow cell was used to sequence each immunoSEQ 96-well plate. In the original analysis: Because only junctional sequences without quality scores were contained in the immunoSEQ output, filtering matching that applied to full-length reads could not be performed. Sequences were annotated with PyIR, a Python wrapper for IgBLAST v1.9, and V/J genes and CDR3 were assigned using IMGT germline references. Reads with weak V/J assignments (E-value above 1e-6), missing CDR3, stop codons, out-of-frame junctions, or ambiguous translated residues were removed. V3J clonotypes were defined by identical inferred V gene, J gene, and CDR3 amino acid sequence. The percentage overlap between two repertoires was calculated by dividing the number of shared unique clonotypes by the size of the smaller repertoire. Richness of each repertoire was evaluated using RTK rarefaction, the Chao1 estimator, and Recon v2.1 estimates of unobserved clonotypes. OLGA was used to compute generation probabilities for all TCRbeta clonotypes that the gDNA method yielded from a few donors. The source is immuneACCESS, and TCRdb retained only in-frame sequences with V and J called. Part of the clones is not carried over; for the studies checked, unresolved V genes explain less than half of this, and the remainder is unexplained. V and J calls and clone size come straight from that table; D and trimming were deduced from the DNA. The sample table contains 950,000 to 1,100,000 clones; only one count was recorded for more than 65% of them. Over 1.3% of the sample is taken by the ten largest.

What the research found in general, with its limitations: Rarefaction of sorted-subset datasets indicated incomplete sequencing despite the large sequencing depth. Larger estimated clonotype richness was generally found for naive subsets than for memory subsets. Sampling was restricted to blood, and TCR repertoires in tissues likely differ from the TCR repertoires found in blood. The small number of donors limited the genetic and exposure-history diversity represented. Compared with non-shared clonotypes, the clonotypes found in all four sorted-subset donors had higher generation probabilities. Based on pairwise subsampling, the degree of clonotype sharing among donors was expected to be affected by sequencing depth. Across a handful of donors, roughly 5.4% of naive CD4, roughly 3.3% of naive CD8, 2% to 2.5% of memory CD4, and approximately 0.4% of memory CD8 clonotypes were shared.

The donors were healthy, HIV-negative adults who had no recently reported acute infections or vaccinations. Every donor was a Caucasian adult living in Nashville, Tennessee, USA. Magnetic negative selection was used to enrich CD4+ T cells, after which naive cells were positively selected on CD45RA and the negative fraction became the memory subset. Blood was obtained by leukapheresis, after which PBMCs were separated by Ficoll-Histopaque density gradient centrifugation and cryopreserved in liquid nitrogen vapor phase. Analytical flow cytometry was used to check the purity and quantity of each magnetically sorted T cell population. Each sorted fraction had its genomic DNA isolated and then quantified by UV absorbance on a Nanodrop 2000c.

The V and J segments used are TRBV2 and TRBJ2-5, with no confident D gene call. Sequencing was carried out using memory CD4+ T cells sorted from blood. The cell subset or site label, as the study defines it: CD45RA-negative fraction. The receptor comes from a man aged 18 to 29 in good health. The CDR3 in this case is CASSAGRYETQYF. The DNA sequence is as follows: TGTGCCAGCAGCGCCGGTCGGTACGAGACCCAGTACTTC.